One T cell receptor beta chain is described in this entry. Its specific antigen is unknown. There are no base qualities to consult, and no much larger clone falls within one base. The sample belongs to a study of blood T cell repertoires in COVID-19 (dated by TCRdb to the early 2020s). Describing the broader study: Samples covering the acute and convalescent phases of COVID-19 were provided by collaborators in the United States, Italy and Spain. The prospective study material was composed of cDNA or gDNA derived from T cells, B-cell-depleted T cells, or PBMCs. Subjects who had been exposed to COVID-19, were actively infected with it, or had recovered from it provided the deeply sampled blood TCRbeta repertoires that made up the dataset. A freely available public database, intended as a resource for researchers studying the immune response to SARS-CoV-2, is where the repertoires were released. Samples were obtained from the ongoing ImmuneRACE study (first 160 participants) and from some 1,300 subjects provided by 6 global collaborators. The sample metadata nearly always contained a de-identified subject ID, COVID-19 status, age in years and sex. Where available, HLA class I and class II types were taken from metadata supplied by the sample provider and were not determined by assay-based typing.

Broader findings and caveats from the paper: The amount of clinical and demographic metadata varied by source and participant and was provided uncurated.

The CDR1 and CDR2 encoded by the germline V gene are SGHRS and YFSETQ. At the junction V is shortened by 4 bases and J by 4 bases; bases outside the gene matches: 8. Counted from cysteine to phenylalanine, this CDR3 has 15 amino acids. Left in the record is the CDR3 DNA by itself, 45 bases read in frame from the first base. The collaborating institutions used their own protocols to collect whole blood in K2EDTA tubes. For TCRbeta analysis, collaborators shipped samples in one of three forms: frozen whole blood, isolated PBMCs, or DNA extracted from either of those sample types. The immunoSEQ Assay, a bias-controlled multiplex PCR, was used to amplify TCRbeta CDR3 regions from genomic DNA. The published analysis was carried out like this. The number of nucleated cells in each sample was estimated from the amplification of reference gene primers within the assay. Sequence reads were collapsed and filtered to measure the absolute abundance of every unique TCRbeta CDR3 rearrangement. For each sample, productive Simpson clonality was calculated by taking the square root of Simpson's diversity index across productive rearrangements. TCRdb re-hosts the immuneACCESS table, in-frame sequences only. Its copies lack some clones; in the studies checked, an unresolved V gene accounts for under half of them, and the cause for the rest is not known. The V and J calls and clone size were taken over from that table, and D and trimming were inferred from the DNA. Within this sample are around 100,000 clones, with around 73% of them counted one time only. Clones ranked in the top ten supply about 9.3% of the sample.

This clonotype originated in a man aged 60 to 75 with active or convalescent COVID-19. The material sequenced was peripheral blood. The chain employs TRBV5-1 and TRBJ1-1, with 9 bases in between that match TRBD1. The DNA sequence follows: TGCGCCAGCAGCGCAATAGACAGGGGGAGCACTGAAGCTTTCTTT. Protein translation: CASSAIDRGSTEAFF.